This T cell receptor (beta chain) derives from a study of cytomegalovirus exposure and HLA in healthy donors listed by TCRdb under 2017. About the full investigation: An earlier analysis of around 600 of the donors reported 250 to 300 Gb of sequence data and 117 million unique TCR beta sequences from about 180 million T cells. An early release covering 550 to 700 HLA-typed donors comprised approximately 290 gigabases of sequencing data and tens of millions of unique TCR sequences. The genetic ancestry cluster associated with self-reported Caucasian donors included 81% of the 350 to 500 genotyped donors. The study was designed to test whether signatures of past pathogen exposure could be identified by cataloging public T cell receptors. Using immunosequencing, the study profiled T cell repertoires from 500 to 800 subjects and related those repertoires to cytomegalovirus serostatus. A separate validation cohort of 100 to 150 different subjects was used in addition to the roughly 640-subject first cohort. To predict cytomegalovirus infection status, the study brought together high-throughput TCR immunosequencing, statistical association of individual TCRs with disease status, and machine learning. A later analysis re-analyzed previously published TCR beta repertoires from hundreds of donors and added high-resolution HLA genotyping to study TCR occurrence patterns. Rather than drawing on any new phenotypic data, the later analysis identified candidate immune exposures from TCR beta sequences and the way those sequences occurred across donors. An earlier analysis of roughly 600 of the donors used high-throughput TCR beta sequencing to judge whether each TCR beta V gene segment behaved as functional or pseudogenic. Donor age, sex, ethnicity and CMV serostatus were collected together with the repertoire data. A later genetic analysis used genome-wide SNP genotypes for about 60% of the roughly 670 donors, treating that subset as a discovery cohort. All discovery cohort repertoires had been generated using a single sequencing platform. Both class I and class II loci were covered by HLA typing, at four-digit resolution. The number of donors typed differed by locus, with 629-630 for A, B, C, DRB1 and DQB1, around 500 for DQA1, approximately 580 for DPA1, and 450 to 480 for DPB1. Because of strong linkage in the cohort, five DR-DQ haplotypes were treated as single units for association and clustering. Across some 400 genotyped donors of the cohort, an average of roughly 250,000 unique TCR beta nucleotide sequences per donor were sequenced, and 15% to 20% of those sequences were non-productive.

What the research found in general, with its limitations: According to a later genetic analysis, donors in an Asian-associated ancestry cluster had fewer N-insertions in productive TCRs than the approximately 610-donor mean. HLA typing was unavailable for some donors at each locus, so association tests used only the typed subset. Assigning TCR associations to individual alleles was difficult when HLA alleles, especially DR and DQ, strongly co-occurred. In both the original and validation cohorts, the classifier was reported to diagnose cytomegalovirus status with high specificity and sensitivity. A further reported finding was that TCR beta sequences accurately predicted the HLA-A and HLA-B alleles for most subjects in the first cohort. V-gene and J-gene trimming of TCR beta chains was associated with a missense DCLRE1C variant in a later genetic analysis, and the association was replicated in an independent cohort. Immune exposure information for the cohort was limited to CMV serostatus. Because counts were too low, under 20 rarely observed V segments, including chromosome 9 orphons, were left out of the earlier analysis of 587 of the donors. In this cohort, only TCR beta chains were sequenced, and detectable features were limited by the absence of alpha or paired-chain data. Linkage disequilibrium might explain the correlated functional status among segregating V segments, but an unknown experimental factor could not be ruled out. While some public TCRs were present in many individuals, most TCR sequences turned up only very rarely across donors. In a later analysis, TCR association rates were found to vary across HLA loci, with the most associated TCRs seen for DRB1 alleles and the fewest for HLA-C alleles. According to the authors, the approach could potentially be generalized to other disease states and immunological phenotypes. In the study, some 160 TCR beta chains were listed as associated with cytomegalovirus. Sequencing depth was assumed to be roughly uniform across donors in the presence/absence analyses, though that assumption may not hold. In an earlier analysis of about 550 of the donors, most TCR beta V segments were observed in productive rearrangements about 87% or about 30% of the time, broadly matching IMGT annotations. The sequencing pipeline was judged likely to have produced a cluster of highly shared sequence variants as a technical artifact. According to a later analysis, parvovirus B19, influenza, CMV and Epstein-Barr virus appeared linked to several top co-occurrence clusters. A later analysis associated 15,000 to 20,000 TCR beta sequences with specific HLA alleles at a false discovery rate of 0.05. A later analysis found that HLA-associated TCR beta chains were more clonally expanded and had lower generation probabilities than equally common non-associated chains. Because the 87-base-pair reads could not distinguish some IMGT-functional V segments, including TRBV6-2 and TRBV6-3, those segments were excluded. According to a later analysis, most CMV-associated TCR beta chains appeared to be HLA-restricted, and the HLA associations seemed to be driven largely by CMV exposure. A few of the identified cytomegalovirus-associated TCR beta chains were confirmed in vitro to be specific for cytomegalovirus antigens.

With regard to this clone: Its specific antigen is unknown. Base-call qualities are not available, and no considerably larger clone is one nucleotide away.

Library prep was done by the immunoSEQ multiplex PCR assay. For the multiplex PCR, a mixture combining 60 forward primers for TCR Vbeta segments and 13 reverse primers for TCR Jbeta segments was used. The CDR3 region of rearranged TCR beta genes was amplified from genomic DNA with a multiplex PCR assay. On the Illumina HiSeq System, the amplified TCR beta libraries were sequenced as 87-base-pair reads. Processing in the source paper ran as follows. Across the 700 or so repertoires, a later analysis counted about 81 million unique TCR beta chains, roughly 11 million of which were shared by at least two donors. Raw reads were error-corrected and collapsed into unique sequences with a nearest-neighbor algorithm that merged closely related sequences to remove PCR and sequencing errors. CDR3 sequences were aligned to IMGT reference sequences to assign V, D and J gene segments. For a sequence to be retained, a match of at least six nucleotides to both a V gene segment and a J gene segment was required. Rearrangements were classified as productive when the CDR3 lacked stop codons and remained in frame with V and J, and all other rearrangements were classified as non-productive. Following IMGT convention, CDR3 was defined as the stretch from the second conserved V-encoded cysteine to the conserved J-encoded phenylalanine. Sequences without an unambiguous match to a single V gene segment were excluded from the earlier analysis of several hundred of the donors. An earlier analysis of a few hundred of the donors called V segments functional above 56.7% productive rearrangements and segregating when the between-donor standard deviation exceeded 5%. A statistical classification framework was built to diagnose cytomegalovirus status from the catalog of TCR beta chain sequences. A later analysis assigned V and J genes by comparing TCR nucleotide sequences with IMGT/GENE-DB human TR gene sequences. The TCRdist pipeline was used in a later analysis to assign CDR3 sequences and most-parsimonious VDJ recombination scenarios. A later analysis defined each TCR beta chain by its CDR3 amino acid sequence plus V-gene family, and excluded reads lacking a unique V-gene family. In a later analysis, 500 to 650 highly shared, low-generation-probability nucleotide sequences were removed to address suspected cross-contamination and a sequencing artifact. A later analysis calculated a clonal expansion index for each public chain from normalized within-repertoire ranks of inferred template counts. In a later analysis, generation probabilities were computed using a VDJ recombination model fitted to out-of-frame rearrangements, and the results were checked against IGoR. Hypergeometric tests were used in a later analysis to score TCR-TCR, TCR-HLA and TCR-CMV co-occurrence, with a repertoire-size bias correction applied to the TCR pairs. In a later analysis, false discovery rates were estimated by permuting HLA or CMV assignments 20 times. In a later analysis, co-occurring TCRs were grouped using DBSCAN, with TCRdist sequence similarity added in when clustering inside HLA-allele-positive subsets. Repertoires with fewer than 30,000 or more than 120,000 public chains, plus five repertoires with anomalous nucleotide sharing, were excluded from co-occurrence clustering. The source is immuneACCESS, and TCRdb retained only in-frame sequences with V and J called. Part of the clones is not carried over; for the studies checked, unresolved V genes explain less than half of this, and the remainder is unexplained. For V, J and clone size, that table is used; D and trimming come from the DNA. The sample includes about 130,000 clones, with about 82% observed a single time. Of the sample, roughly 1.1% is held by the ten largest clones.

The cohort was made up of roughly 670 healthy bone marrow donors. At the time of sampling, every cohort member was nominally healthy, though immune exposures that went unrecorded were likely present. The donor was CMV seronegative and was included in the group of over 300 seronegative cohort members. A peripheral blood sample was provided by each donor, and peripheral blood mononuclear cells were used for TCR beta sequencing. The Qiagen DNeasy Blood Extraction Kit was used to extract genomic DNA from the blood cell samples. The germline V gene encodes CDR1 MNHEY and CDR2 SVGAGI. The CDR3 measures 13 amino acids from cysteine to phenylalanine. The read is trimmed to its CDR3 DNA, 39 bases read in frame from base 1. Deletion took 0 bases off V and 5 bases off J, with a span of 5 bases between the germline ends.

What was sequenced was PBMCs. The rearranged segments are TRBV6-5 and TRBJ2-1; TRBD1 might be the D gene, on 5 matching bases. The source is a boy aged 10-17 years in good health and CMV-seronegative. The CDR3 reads CASSYSDNNEQFF. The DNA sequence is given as TGTGCCAGCAGTTACTCGGACAACAATGAGCAGTTCTTC.